What follows describes a single TCR beta chain. Its antigen is not known. This table comes from immunoSEQ multiplex PCR, and its TCRdb copy is limited to in-frame clones, with some not included. The top ten clones hold about 1.5% of a sample with about 980,000 clones, about three quarters of them seen once. Germline assignment: CDR1 MNHEY and CDR2 SMNVEV (reference sequence). With 4 bases clipped from V and 5 bases from J, the junction kept 12 bases outside the gene matches. This CDR3 is 16 amino acids long. This entry comes from a study of shared clonotypes between healthy human individuals. Findings of the study overall: Among several donors, around 5% of naive CD4 clonotypes were found in common. Tissue TCR repertoires likely differ from these blood-only repertoires.

Specimen: memory CD4+ T cells sorted from blood. As for subset: CD45RA-negative fraction. The receptor was derived from a young man in good health. The rearrangement links TRBV27 to TRBJ2-5; 8 nucleotides agree with TRBD2. The CDR3: CASSYSGGAQRETQYF. The CDR3 bases are TGTGCCAGCAGTTACTCGGGGGGGGCGCAGCGGGAGACCCAGTACTTC.